Listed here are 5 T cell receptor beta chains from one sample, sequenced in a study of response to subunit inactivated influenza vaccine. MiXCR, run by TCRdb on the RT-PCR reads, gives a single entry per CDR3 protein. The data show roughly 500,000 distinct CDR3 sequences, 16% seen once. The specimen was CD4+ T cells sorted from PBMCs, collected roughly 24 months after vaccination. These receptors were taken from a man aged 50 to 75 who received an inactivated influenza vaccine.

This clonotype was counted ten times or more. The chain has TRBV5-1 and TRBJ1-3; D is unclear. CDR1 is SGHRS, CDR2 YFSETQ, per germline. V lost 4 bases and J 2 bases, leaving 13 bases between the germline ends. The CDR3 extends over 15 amino acids. This chain's CDR3 is CASSASRTAGNTIYF. CDR3 coding DNA: TGCGCCAGCAGCGCCAGCAGGACTGCTGGAAACACCATATATTTT.

The chain links TRBV20-1 to TRBJ2-7, with TRBD1 as a possible D gene (6 bases). The germline V and J ends were trimmed by 4 bases and 0 bases, with 13 bases remaining between them. The germline gives CDR1 DFQATT, CDR2 SNEGSKA (reference sequence). The CDR3 is 14 amino acids. The CDR3: CSAIRQGISYEQYF. CDR3 sequence (DNA): TGCAGTGCTATAAGGCAGGGGATCTCCTACGAGCAGTACTTC.

This clonotype appeared a few times. V and J are TRBV28 and TRBJ2-7; 12 bases fit TRBD2. Per germline, CDR1 MDHEN and CDR2 SYDVKM. The CDR3 spans 15 residues. V shed 4 bases, J shed 6 bases, and the junction held 7 bases outside the gene matches. Here the CDR3 DNA reads TGTGCCAGCAGTTCGAGACTAGCGGGAGTTGCCGAGCAGTACTTC. Translated: CASSSRLAGVAEQYF.

V and J are TRBV7-2 and TRBJ2-1; no reliable D call. The germline V gene encodes CDR1 SGHTA and CDR2 FQGNSA. The CDR3 loop spans 13 amino acids. Trimming shortened V by 5 bases and J by 15 bases, and 20 bases separated the two germline ends. In DNA form, the CDR3 reads TGTGCCAGCAGCCAGAGTCTCGACGGAGAAAGGTTCTTC. This encodes CASSQSLDGERFF. The variable domain in full, completed from reference TRBV7-2 and TRBJ2-1, reads GAGVSQSPSNKVTEKGKDVELRCDPISGHTALYWYRQSLGQGLEFLIYFQGNSAPDKSGLPSDRFSAERTGGSVSTLTIQRTQQEDSAVYLCASSQSLDGERFFGPGTRLTVL.

The table lists this clonotype with many counts. The chain recombines TRBV5-1 with TRBJ2-7; 8 bases fit TRBD2. From germline, CDR1 is SGHRS and CDR2 YFSETQ. CDR3 size: 16 residues. V trimming: 4 bases; J trimming: 2 bases; junction bases outside the gene matches: 11. For the CDR3, the DNA is TGCGCCAGCAGCACCAGCGGGGGCGGGGTGGCCTACGAGCAGTACTTC. Translation: CASSTSGGGVAYEQYF.